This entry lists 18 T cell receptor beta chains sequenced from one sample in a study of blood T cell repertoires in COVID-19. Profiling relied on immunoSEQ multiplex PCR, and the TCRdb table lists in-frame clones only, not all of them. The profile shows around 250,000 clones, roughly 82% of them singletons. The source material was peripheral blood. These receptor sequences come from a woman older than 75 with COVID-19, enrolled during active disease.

Here the CDR3 reads CASSPMNEETQYF. In nucleotides, the CDR3 is TGTGCCAGCTCACCAATGAACGAGGAGACCCAGTACTTC. This chain connects TRBV18 to TRBJ2-5; D unclear. V was cut by 2 bases and J by 5 bases, with 9 bases left in between. The CDR3 length is 13 residues. Germline V gene lookup returns CDR1 KGHSH and CDR2 LQKENI.

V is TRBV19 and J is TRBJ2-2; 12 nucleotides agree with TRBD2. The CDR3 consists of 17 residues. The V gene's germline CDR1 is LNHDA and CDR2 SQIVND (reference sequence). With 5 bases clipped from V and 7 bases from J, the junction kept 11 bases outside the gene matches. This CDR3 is CASSSLRLAGELGELFF. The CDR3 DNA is TGTGCCAGTAGTTCCCTTAGACTAGCGGGGGAACTCGGGGAGCTGTTTTTT.

The CDR3 here is CASSLRQGLAFEQYF. DNA of the CDR3: TGTGCCAGCAGCCTCCGACAGGGATTGGCGTTCGAGCAGTACTTC. This rearrangement joins TRBV5-5 to TRBJ2-7, with 7 nucleotides matching TRBD1. J was trimmed by 6 bases and V by 4 bases; bases with no gene match: 13. The V gene's germline CDR1 is SGHKS and CDR2 YYEKEE (reference sequence). The CDR3 has 15 residues.

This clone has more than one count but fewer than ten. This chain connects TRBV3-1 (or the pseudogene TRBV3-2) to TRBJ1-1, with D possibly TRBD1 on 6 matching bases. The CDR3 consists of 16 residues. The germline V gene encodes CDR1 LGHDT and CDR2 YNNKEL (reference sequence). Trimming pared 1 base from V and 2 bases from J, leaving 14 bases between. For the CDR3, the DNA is TGTGCCAGCAGCCAAGTCGCCTCGGACAGAAACACTGAAGCTTTCTTT. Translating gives CASSQVASDRNTEAFF.

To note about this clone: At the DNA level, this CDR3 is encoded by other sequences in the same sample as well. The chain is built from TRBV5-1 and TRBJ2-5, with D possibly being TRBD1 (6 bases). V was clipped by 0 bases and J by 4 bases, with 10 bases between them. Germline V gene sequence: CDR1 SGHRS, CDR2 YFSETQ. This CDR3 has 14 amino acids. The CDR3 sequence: CASSLDSRGETQYF. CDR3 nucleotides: TGCGCCAGCAGCTTGGACTCCAGGGGAGAGACCCAGTACTTC.

The CDR3 region is CASSRGLGREQYF. The CDR3 nucleotides are TGTGCCAGCAGCCGGGGGTTAGGGAGGGAGCAGTACTTC. This chain links TRBV7-2 with TRBJ2-7; possibly TRBD2 for D (6 bases). This CDR3 is 13 amino acids long. CDR1 is SGHTA and CDR2 is FQGNSA in the germline V gene. Trimming took off 5 bases at V and 7 bases at J, with 15 bases between the two ends.

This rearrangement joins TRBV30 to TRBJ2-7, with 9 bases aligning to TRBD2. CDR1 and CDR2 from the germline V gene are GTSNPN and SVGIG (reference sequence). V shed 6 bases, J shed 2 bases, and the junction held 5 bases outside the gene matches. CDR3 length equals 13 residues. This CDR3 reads CACTTSGPYEQYF. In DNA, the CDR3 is TGTGCCTGCACGACTAGCGGACCCTACGAGCAGTACTTC.

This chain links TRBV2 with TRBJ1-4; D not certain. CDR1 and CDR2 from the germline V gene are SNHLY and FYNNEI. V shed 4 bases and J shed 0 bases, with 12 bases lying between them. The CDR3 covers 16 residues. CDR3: CASSGGRPATNEKLFF. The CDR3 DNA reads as TGTGCCAGCAGTGGAGGCAGACCCGCAACTAATGAAAAACTGTTTTTT.

The CDR3 bases are TGTGCCAGCACCAGAGGGCAGGGCACAGATACGCAGTATTTT. It translates to CASTRGQGTDTQYF. The chain combines TRBV5-4 with TRBJ2-3; the D gene is possibly TRBD2 (5 bases). Trimming shortened V by 6 bases and J by 1 base, and 12 bases separated the two germline ends. The length of the CDR3 is 14 residues. The germline V gene encodes CDR1 SGHNT and CDR2 YYREEE (reference sequence).

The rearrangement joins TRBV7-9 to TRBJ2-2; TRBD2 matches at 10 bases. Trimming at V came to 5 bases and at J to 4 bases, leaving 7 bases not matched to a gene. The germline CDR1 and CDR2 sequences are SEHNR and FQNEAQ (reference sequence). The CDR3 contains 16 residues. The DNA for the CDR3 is TGTGCCAGCAGCACAGCTTCTAGCGGGGGCACCGGGGAGCTGTTTTTT. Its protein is CASSTASSGGTGELFF.

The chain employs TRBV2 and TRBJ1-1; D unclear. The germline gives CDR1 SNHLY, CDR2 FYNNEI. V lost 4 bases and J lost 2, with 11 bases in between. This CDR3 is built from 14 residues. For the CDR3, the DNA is TGTGCCAGCAGTGTGGGCGAAGCTAACACTGAAGCTTTCTTT. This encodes CASSVGEANTEAFF.

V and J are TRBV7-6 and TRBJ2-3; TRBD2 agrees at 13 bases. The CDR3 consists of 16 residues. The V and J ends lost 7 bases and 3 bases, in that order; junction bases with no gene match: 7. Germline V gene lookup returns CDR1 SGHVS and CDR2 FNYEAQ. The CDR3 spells CASTKTSGGATDTQYF. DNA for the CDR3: TGTGCCAGCACCAAAACTAGCGGGGGGGCAACAGATACGCAGTATTTT.

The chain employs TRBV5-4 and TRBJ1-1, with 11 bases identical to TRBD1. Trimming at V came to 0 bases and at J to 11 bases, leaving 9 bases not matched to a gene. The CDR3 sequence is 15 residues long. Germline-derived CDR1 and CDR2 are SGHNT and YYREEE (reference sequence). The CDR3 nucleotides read TGTGCCAGCAGCTTGGACGGACAGGGGGCTCGTGATGCTTTCTTT. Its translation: CASSLDGQGARDAFF.

CDR3 sequence (DNA): TGTGCCAGCAGCAGAAGAGCCGGGACTAGCGGGAAAGGGAACGAGCAGTACTTC. Its protein product is CASSRRAGTSGKGNEQYF. The V gene is TRBV3-1 (or the pseudogene TRBV3-2), the J gene TRBJ2-7, with 13 bases identical to TRBD2. Trimming at V came to 5 bases and at J to 5 bases, leaving 15 bases not matched to a gene. CDR1 and CDR2 (germline): LGHDT, YNNKEL (reference sequence). CDR3 length equals 18 residues.

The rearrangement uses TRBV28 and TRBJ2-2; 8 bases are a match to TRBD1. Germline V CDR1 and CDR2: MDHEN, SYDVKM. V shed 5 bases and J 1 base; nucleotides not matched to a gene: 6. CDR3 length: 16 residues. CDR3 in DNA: TGTGCCAGCAGTCTTAGACAGGGGTTGAACACCGGGGAGCTGTTTTTT. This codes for CASSLRQGLNTGELFF. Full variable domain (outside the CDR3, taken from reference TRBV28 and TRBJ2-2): DVKVTQSSRYLVKRTGEKVFLECVQDMDHENMFWYRQDPGLGLRLIYFSYDVKMKEKGDIPEGYSVSREKKERFSLILESASTNQTSMYLCASSLRQGLNTGELFFGEGSRLTVL.

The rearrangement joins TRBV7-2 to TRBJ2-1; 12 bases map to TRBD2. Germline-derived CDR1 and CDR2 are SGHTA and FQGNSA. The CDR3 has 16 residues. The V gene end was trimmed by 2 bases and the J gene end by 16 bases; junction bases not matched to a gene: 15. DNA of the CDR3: TGTGCCAGCAGCTTATCTACTAGCGGGGGGCCTTTTAGGGGCTTCTTC. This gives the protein CASSLSTSGGPFRGFF. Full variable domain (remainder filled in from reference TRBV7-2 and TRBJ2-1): GAGVSQSPSNKVTEKGKDVELRCDPISGHTALYWYRQSLGQGLEFLIYFQGNSAPDKSGLPSDRFSAERTGGSVSTLTIQRTQQEDSAVYLCASSLSTSGGPFRGFFGPGTRLTVL.

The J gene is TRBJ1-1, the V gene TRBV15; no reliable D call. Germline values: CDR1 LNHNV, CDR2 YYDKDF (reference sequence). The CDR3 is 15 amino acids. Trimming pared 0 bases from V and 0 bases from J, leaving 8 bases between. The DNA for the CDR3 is TGTGCCACCAGCAGAGATAGAGCCATGAACACTGAAGCTTTCTTT. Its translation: CATSRDRAMNTEAFF.

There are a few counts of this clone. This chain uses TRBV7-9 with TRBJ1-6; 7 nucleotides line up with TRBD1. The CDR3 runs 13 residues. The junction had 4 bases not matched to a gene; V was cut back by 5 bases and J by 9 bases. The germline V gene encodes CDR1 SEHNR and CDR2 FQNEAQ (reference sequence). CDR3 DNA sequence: TGTGCCAGCAGCCTAGACAGGGTTTCACCCCTCCACTTT. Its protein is CASSLDRVSPLHF.